This T cell receptor beta chain was found in a study of T cells in Graves' hyperthyroidism and ophthalmopathy (dated by TCRdb to the late 2010s). Concerning the study at large: Peripheral blood samples were taken at the time of initial diagnosis, prior to any treatment. In addition, the study compared T-cell repertoires in thyroid tissue and in blood from about six Graves' hyperthyroidism patients. Prospective prediction of ophthalmopathy was tested in an independent validation cohort of approximately 19 hyperthyroidism patients and 15 to 17 patients who later progressed to ophthalmopathy. For training and testing, the 95 to 100 patients in the discovery cohort were randomly divided in a 7:3 ratio. TCR Vbeta CDR3 sequencing of around 130 peripheral blood samples (around 45 ophthalmopathy, over 70 hyperthyroidism and approximately 17 progressor patients) is reported in the paper. Following sampling, methimazole starting at 30 mg daily was given to hyperthyroidism patients, and high-dose intravenous methylprednisolone was given to ophthalmopathy patients. A discovery cohort of approximately 100 patients, approximately 45 with Graves' ophthalmopathy and about 60 with stable Graves' hyperthyroidism, was used to find distinguishing TCR V-J signatures. The research as a whole found: A model built on a 13 V-J signature distinguished ophthalmopathy from stable hyperthyroidism, reaching roughly 88% sensitivity and 81% to 83% specificity in cross-validation and 80%/75% in testing. Most expanded thyroid clonotypes (frequency above 0.001) were also found in blood, which suggests that blood repertoires may mirror thyroid immune responses. Sample size was not statistically predetermined, and investigators were not blinded to group allocation. In validation, the model predicted progression to ophthalmopathy with 65% to 71% sensitivity and approximately 74% specificity, a median of 6.5 months before onset.

TCR beta CDR3 regions were amplified from RNA transcripts. The TCR CDR3 was subjected to a first round of RT-PCR using the HTBI primer set and the Qiagen OneStep RT-PCR kit. The libraries were constructed in a second round of multiplex PCR and then size-selected and purified. Libraries were sequenced paired-end with 100 bp reads on an Illumina HiSeq2000. On the study's bioinformatics: SOAPnuke was used to process the raw data, removing reads that contained adapters or uncalled bases, had a mean Phred below 15, or lacked an exact match to the constant primer or identifier. COPE v1.2.5 was used to merge the high-quality paired reads, and each unique nucleotide sequence was defined as a clonotype. MiTCR v1.1 was used to align the clonotypes against IMGT TRBV, TRBD and TRBJ reference segments. Analysis was restricted to V-J combinations with a frequency above 0.0001, which covered 98% to 99.2% of repertoires. A TCS score was defined as the ratio of F50 (clonal expansion) to E x V (chaos), with BLOSUM62-based TCRdist applied between CDR3 peptides within each V-J. Welch's t-statistics and random forest reduced roughly 530 V-J features to about 13, which were used in a naive Bayes classifier (R e1071). Thyroid-blood repertoire similarity was quantified with the Morisita-Horn index. TCRdb cleaned the public reads at Q25 with fastp, built clones with MiXCR and kept in-frame beta chains. Each entry merges the rows of one CDR3 protein and shows their most common DNA and genes. The V and J calls come from TCRdb's annotation, not from the publication. The sample contains 600,000 to 800,000 distinct CDR3 sequences, 35% of them found a single time. The ten largest account for around 29% of the sample.

After removal of 2 bases from V and 7 bases from J, the junction retains 6 bases not matched to a gene. From the germline V gene, CDR1 is WSHSY and CDR2 is SAAADI. The CDR3 runs 15 residues from the cysteine to the phenylalanine. Solely the CDR3 DNA is kept, with 45 bases framed from the first base. A patient counted as having stable Graves' hyperthyroidism if no progression to ophthalmopathy occurred over 18 months of follow-up. Hyperthyroidism patients were newly diagnosed, with disease duration under 2 months, and aged 18 to 65 years. Any patient with an uncontrolled infection, another autoimmune disease, pregnancy or lactation was excluded. Diagnoses relied on clinical symptoms, serum thyroxine and TRAb, thyroid ultrasound and orbital computed tomography. PBMCs were separated from roughly 10 ml of fresh peripheral blood using Ficoll-Paque density gradient centrifugation. Total RNA was extracted with Trizol reagent, and quality was checked on an Agilent 2100 Bioanalyzer.

With respect to this clonotype: Its target antigen remains unknown. No base qualities exist here, and no much larger clone lies one base off it.

The material sequenced was blood. This receptor was identified in a woman in her 40s with Graves' hyperthyroidism. The sequence joins TRBV10-2 to TRBJ2-2, and 8 bases in between align with TRBD1. The DNA sequence is TGCGCCAGCAGTGAGGGGGTGGACAGGGACGGGGAGCTGTTTTTT. The encoded protein is CASSEGVDRDGELFF.